The rows below give T cell receptor beta chains drawn from one sample of a study of blood T cell repertoires in COVID-19. Sequencing was performed with immunoSEQ multiplex PCR; in TCRdb, only in-frame clones are kept and a portion is missing. The data contain 97,000 or so clones, approximately 79% of them singletons. The sample was peripheral blood. These receptors all come from a woman older than 75 with active or convalescent COVID-19. Each CDR3 is given with its conserved first and last residue. The order of the fields is V gene, J gene, CDR3 protein.

TRBV28,TRBJ2-7,CASSLTGGLYEQYF
TRBV27,TRBJ1-6,CASSPSLRQLNSPLHF
TRBV5-1,TRBJ2-2,CASSLDGGTGELFF
TRBV5-5,TRBJ1-4,CASSSGQVLEKLFF
TRBV10-3,TRBJ1-2,CAISPQGVGCTF
TRBV20-1,TRBJ2-3,CSALDSPRRYF
TRBV7-8,TRBJ2-7,CASSLQGEQYF
TRBV7-9,TRBJ1-5,CASSFHSVNQPQHF
TRBV7-2,TRBJ1-2,CASSLGGLRGYTF
TRBV28,TRBJ1-1,CASRRRDEAFF
TRBV15,TRBJ1-1,CATSRDGGAVMNTEAFF
TRBV5-5,TRBJ2-3,CASSSGLAESTDTQYF
TRBV2,TRBJ2-1,CASSEQGPSNEQFF
TRBV2,TRBJ1-5,CASSGLGPGQPQHF
TRBV2,TRBJ2-2,CASSRDSRTGELFF
TRBV10-3,TRBJ1-4,CAIGDGVRSSTNEKLFF
TRBV29-1,TRBJ2-7,CSVAREAAIYEQYF
TRBV12-3/TRBV12-4,TRBJ2-7,CASSLTGTYEQYF
TRBV6-4,TRBJ2-2,CASSRFGTGANTGELFF
TRBV28,TRBJ2-4,CASSFEGASKNIQYF
TRBV15,TRBJ1-6,CATKRTGQNSPLHF
TRBV11-3,TRBJ1-5,CASSPRQGDRNQPQHF
TRBV29-1,TRBJ2-5,CSVVGKGETQYF
TRBV4-2,TRBJ2-1,CASSLGLGHNEQFF
TRBV28,TRBJ2-7,CASSRAGTATYEQYF
TRBV5-5,TRBJ2-3,CASSLAWAVGTDTQYF
TRBV4-1,TRBJ2-7,CASSHKLAGGYYEQYF
TRBV25-1,TRBJ1-3,CASSRPETATIYF
TRBV15,TRBJ1-5,CATSRPGARGQPQHF
TRBV7-2,TRBJ1-5,CASSSGQAENQPQHF
TRBV28,TRBJ2-1,CASSLRPVYNEQFF